Detailed here is one TCR beta chain. The data stem from a study of blood T cell repertoires in COVID-19. This CDR3 spans 15 amino acids. The V segment lost 3 bases and the J segment 6 bases; nucleotides outside the gene matches: 9. Germline V gene sequence: CDR1 SGDLS, CDR2 YYNGEE. Profiled with immunoSEQ multiplex PCR; TCRdb holds only in-frame clones, not every one. This sample has just over 250,000 clones, with approximately 79% found just once. Sequencing was carried out using PBMCs or T cells enriched from blood (not recorded which). This sequence joins TRBV9 and TRBJ2-1; 7 nucleotides align to TRBD2. The TCR sequence derives from a man in his thirties or forties with acute COVID-19. The CDR3 spells CASSDIGTKSNEQFF. As DNA, the CDR3 is TGTGCCAGCAGCGACATCGGGACTAAAAGCAATGAGCAGTTCTTC.